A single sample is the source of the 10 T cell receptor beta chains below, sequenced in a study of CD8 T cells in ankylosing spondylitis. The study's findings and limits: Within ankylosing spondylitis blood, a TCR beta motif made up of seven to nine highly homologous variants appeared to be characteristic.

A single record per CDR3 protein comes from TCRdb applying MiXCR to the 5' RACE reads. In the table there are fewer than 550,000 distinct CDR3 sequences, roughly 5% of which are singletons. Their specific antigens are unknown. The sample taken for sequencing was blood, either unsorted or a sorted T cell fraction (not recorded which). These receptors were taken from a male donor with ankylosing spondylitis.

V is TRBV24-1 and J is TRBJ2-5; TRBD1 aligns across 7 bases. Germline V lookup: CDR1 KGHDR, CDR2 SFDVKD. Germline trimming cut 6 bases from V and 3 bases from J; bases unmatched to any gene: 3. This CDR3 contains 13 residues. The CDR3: CATSRDSEETQYF. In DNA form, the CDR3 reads TGTGCCACCAGTCGGGACAGCGAAGAGACCCAGTACTTC.

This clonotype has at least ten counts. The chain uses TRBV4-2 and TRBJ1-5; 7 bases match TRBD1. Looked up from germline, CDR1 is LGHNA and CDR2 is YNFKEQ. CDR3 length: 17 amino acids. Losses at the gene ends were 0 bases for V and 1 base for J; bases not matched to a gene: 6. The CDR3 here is CASSQEDREGSNQPQHF. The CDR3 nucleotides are TGTGCCAGCAGCCAAGAAGACAGGGAAGGAAGCAATCAGCCCCAGCATTTT.

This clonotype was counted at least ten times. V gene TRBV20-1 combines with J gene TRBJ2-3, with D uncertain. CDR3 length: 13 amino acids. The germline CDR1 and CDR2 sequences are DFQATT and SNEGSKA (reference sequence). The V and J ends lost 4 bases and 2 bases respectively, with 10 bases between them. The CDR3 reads CSATQSPTDTQYF. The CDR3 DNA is TGCAGTGCTACCCAATCACCCACAGATACGCAGTATTTT.

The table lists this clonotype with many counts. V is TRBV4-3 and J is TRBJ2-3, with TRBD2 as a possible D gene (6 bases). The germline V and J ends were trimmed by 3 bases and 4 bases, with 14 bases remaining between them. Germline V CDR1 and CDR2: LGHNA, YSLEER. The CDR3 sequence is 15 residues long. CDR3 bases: TGCGCCAGCAGCCAGAGGGCGGGGCCTCCAGATACGCAGTATTTT. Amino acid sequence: CASSQRAGPPDTQYF.

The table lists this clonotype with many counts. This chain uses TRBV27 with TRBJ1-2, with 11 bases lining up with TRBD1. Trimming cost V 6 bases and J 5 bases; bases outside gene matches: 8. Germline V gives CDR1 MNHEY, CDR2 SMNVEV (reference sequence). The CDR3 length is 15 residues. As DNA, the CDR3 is TGTGCCAGCAGGTTCTCCGGGACAGGGGGATATGGCTACACCTTC. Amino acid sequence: CASRFSGTGGYGYTF.

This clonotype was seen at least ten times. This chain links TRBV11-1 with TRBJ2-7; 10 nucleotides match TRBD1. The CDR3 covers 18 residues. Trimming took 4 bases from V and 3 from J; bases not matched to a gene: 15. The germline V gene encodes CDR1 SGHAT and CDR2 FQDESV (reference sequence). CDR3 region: CASSSTGGGRLGLYEQYF. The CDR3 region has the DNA TGTGCCAGCAGCTCGACAGGGGGCGGTCGATTGGGGCTCTACGAGCAGTACTTC.

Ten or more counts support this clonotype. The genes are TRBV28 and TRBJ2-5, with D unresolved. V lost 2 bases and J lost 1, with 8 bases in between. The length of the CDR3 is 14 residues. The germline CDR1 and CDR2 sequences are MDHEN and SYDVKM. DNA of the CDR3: TGTGCCAGCAGTTTAGGCGCGTCCCAAGAGACCCAGTACTTC. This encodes CASSLGASQETQYF.

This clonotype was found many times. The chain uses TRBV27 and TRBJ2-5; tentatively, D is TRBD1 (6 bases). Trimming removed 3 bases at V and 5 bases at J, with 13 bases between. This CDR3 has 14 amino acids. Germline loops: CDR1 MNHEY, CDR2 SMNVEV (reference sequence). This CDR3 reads CASSLGAYSETQYF. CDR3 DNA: TGTGCCAGCAGTTTGGGGGCTTATTCGGAGACCCAGTACTTC.

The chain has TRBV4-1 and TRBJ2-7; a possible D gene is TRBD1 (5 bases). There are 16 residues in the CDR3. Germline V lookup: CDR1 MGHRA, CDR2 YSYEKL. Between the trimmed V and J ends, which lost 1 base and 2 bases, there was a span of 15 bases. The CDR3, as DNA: TGCGCCAGCAGCCAAGGTCAAGGCACAGGTCCCTACGAGCAGTACTTC. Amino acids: CASSQGQGTGPYEQYF.

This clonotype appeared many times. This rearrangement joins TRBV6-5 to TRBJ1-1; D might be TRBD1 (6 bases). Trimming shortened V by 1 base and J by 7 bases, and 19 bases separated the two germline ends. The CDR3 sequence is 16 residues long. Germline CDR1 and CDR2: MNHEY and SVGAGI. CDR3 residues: CASSYYRDIPNDEAFF. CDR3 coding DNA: TGTGCCAGCAGTTACTACCGGGACATACCTAATGATGAAGCTTTCTTT.